These 4 T cell receptor beta chains originate from one sample sequenced in a study of control samples from healthy donors and cancer patients. Using immunoSEQ multiplex PCR, the repertoire was profiled, and TCRdb retains in-frame clones only, with some absent. Of fewer than 200,000 clones detected, 93% appear once; the ten largest clones hold approximately 4%. Input material: blood. Source of these receptors: a woman in her sixties or seventies in good health.

The chain links TRBV9 to TRBJ2-3; D gene unclear. The CDR3 has 14 residues. The V gene's germline CDR1 is SGDLS and CDR2 YYNGEE. The V and J ends lost 0 bases and 3 bases respectively, with 8 bases between them. The CDR3 DNA sequence: TGTGCCAGCAGCGTAGATTTTTTAACAGATACGCAGTATTTT. It yields the protein CASSVDFLTDTQYF.

V is TRBV4-3 and J is TRBJ1-2; TRBD1 matches at 9 bases. The germline gives CDR1 LGHNA, CDR2 YSLEER. This CDR3 comprises 15 residues. With V trimmed by 0 bases and J by 8 bases, 7 bases remained unmatched. Here the CDR3 DNA reads TGCGCCAGCAGCCAAGAATTGTGGGACAGGGTCGGCTACACCTTC. Translation gives CASSQELWDRVGYTF.

The chain employs TRBV5-1 and TRBJ1-3; maybe TRBD1 (5 bases). The CDR3 consists of 17 residues. CDR1 is SGHRS, CDR2 YFSETQ, per germline. V was clipped by 0 bases and J by 2 bases, with 15 bases between them. The CDR3 sequence is CASSLGFLGETGNTIYF. The CDR3 DNA reads TGCGCCAGCAGCTTGGGGTTCTTAGGGGAGACTGGAAACACCATATATTTT.

The chain uses TRBV5-6 and TRBJ1-5; D uncertain. The ends were cut back, 3 bases at V and 0 bases at J, with 19 bases in the middle. This CDR3 contains 18 residues. Germline CDR1 reads SGHDT; CDR2 reads YYEEEE. In nucleotides, the CDR3 is TGTGCCAGCAGCTCTTCCGCCCAAATCCCCTATAGCAATCAGCCCCAGCATTTT. Protein: CASSSSAQIPYSNQPQHF.